This T cell receptor beta chain was observed in a study of regulatory T cells in long-lasting Graves disease. Study findings and constraints: For persistent Graves' patients, TCR diversity was lower than for newly diagnosed ones.

Germline lookup yields CDR1 LGHDT and CDR2 YNNKEL (reference sequence). V lost 4 bases to trimming and J lost 5 bases; unmatched junction nucleotides: 1. The CDR3 spans 14 residues. Time point here: newly diagnosed GD, antithyroid drugs for less than 3 months. Generation of the TCR library employed RNA extracted from PBMCs. Enrollment of patients was through an endocrinology department in Xi'an, China. Arm-PCR with iRepertoire HTBI primers amplified the CDR3 regions for these TCR beta libraries. In TCRdb, the multiplex PCR reads were re-called with MiXCR into one record per CDR3 protein. The sample records hundreds of thousands of distinct CDR3 sequences, under 20% being singletons. Comment on this clonotype: Its antigen is undetermined.

These sequences were also reported in another study, on T cells in Graves' hyperthyroidism and ophthalmopathy. Turning to that study: It was a median around 6 months before onset that the model predicted ophthalmopathy.

The sequencing here drew on peripheral blood mononuclear cells (PBMCs), taken at new diagnosis, from a patient treated with antithyroid drugs. V and J are TRBV3-1 and TRBJ2-5; 13 nucleotides line up with TRBD2. The TCR originated in a woman aged 25 to 45 with Graves disease. CDR3 coding DNA: TGTGCCAGCAGCCGGACTAGCGGGAGTGAGACCCAGTACTTC. It is translated as CASSRTSGSETQYF.